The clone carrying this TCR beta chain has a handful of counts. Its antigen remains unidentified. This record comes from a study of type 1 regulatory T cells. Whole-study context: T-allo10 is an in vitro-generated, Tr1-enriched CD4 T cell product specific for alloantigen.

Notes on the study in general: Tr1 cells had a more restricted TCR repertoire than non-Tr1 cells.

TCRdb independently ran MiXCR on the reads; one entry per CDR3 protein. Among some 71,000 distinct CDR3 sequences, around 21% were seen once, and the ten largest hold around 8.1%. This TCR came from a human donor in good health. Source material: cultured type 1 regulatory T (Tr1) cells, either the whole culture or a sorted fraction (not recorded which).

The CDR3 bases are TGTGCCATCAGAGAGGGACTAGCGGGAGAGAGTAATAGAAATGAGCAGTTCTTC. It yields the protein CAIREGLAGESNRNEQFF. V and J are TRBV10-3 and TRBJ2-1; 14 bases match TRBD2. The germline gives CDR1 ENHRY, CDR2 SYGVKD. The CDR3 runs 18 residues. J lost 7 bases, V lost 6 bases, and 14 bases had no gene match.